This TCR beta chain was found in a study of coeliac disease. Study at large: Without high-resolution HLA typing, biased TRBV7-2 usage was queried.

Between the trimmed V and J ends, which lost 3 bases and 6 bases, there was a span of 11 bases. Per the germline V gene, CDR1 is MGHRA and CDR2 is YSYEKL. CDR3 length equals 13 residues. Each fraction contributed one roughly 520,000-cell aliquot for sequencing. Comment on this clone: Its antigen is undetermined.

Study-wide results and limits: Intraepithelial and lamina propria fractions were not highly pure, so cross-contamination was possible. Most TRB amino acid sequences occurred in only one sample.

Generated by immunoSEQ multiplex PCR, the TCRdb table keeps only in-frame clones and is missing some. The table lists a few thousand clones, around 79% of them singletons. This clonotype originated in a human donor without celiac disease. The sample taken for sequencing was lymphocytes from the gut lamina propria. V is TRBV4-1 and J is TRBJ1-2; a weak D match, TRBD1 (5 bases). The CDR3 spells CASSHPGGNGYTF. CDR3 DNA: TGCGCCAGCAGCCACCCGGGGGGGAATGGCTACACCTTC.